This TCR beta chain was found in a study of CXCR3-negative and CXCR3-positive naive CD8 T cells. Naive CD8+ T cells displayed a CD45RO-CCR7+CD27+CD95- phenotype. All TRB cDNA libraries came from 5' RACE performed with UMI labels. TCRdb re-called the 5' RACE reads; one entry per CDR3 protein, DNA not given. The sample totals 55,000 to 65,000 distinct CDR3 sequences. The sequencing sample was made of naive CXCR3- CD8+ T cells from blood. Subset of the sample: CD45RO-CCR7+CD27+CD95- naive CD8+ T cells lacking CXCR3 (TNR3-). The clonotype originates from a human donor in good health. Some clones in this sample may be carry-over from other donors' samples.

The CDR3 sequence: CASSYLGNSNQPQHF. The chain is built from TRBV6-5 and TRBJ1-5. The CDR3 runs 15 residues. CDR1 MNHEY and CDR2 SVGAGI come from the germline V gene.